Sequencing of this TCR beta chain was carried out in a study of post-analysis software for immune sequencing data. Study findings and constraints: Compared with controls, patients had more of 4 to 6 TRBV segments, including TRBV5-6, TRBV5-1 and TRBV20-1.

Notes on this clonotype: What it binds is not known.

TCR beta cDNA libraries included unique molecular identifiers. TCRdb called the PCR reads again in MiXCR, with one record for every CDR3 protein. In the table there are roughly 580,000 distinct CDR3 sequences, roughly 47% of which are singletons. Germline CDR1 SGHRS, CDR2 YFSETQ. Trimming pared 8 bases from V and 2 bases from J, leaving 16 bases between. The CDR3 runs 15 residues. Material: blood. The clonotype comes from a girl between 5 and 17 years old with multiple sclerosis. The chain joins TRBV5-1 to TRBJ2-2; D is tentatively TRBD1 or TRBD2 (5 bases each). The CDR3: CASRAGTANTGELFF. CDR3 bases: TGCGCCAGTCGGGCCGGGACGGCTAACACCGGGGAGCTGTTTTTT.